This T cell receptor beta chain is drawn from a study of cytomegalovirus exposure and HLA in healthy donors. Study-level results: HLA alleles showed associations with around 15,000 TCR beta sequences in a later analysis, at a 0.05 false discovery rate. Presence/absence analyses took donor sequencing depth as roughly uniform.

Details on this clone: Its antigen is not identified.

Germline values: CDR1 MNHNS, CDR2 SASEGT. Trimming shortened V by 3 bases and J by 2 bases, and 11 bases separated the two germline ends. The CDR3 covers 14 residues. The PCR used 60 Vbeta and 13 Jbeta primers. The protocol was immunoSEQ multiplex PCR, while the TCRdb copy is restricted to in-frame clones and leaves out a portion. The sample records roughly 200,000 clones, 8.5% to 10% being singletons. This chain uses TRBV6-1 with TRBJ2-7, with TRBD2 as a possible D gene (6 bases). The receptor was isolated from a woman aged 25 to 45 in good health and CMV-seropositive. Input material: PBMCs. CDR3 DNA sequence: TGTGCCAGCAGTGAGGGTGGAGGGGCCTACGAGCAGTACTTC. Encoded protein: CASSEGGGAYEQYF.